This T cell receptor beta chain comes out of a study of blood T cells in healthy people across ages. Germline V gene sequence: CDR1 SGHRS, CDR2 YFSETQ. V lost 3 bases and J 2 bases, leaving 8 bases between the germline ends. CDR3 length: 13 amino acids. Together with a sample-barcoded 5' primer, a J-beta primer mix was included in a second PCR lasting about 6 to 11 cycles. TCRdb analysed the 5' RACE reads with MiXCR anew, one entry per CDR3 protein. The top ten clones hold around 40% of a sample with about 750,000 distinct CDR3 sequences, 50% to 65% of them seen once. The genes are TRBV5-1 and TRBJ1-1, with D possibly matching TRBD1 (5 bases). The TCR originated in a man older than 75 in good health. Specimen: blood. The CDR3 nucleotides are TGCGCCAGCAGCTGGGGCAGTAACACTGAAGCTTTCTTT. Amino acid sequence: CASSWGSNTEAFF. The full variable domain, rest sourced from reference TRBV5-1 and TRBJ1-1, is KAGVTQTPRYLIKTRGQQVTLSCSPISGHRSVSWYQQTPGQGLQFLFEYFSETQRNKGNFPGRFSGRQFSNSRSEMNVSTLELGDSALYLCASSWGSNTEAFFGQGTRLTVV.